The TCR beta chain described here comes from a study of post-analysis software for immune sequencing data. Overall study findings and caveats: The study found TRBV5-6, TRBV5-1 and TRBV20-1 among roughly 5 TRBV segments more frequent in patients than controls. Significantly decreased normalized Chao1 diversity was recorded for multiple sclerosis patients relative to controls.

The TCR beta cDNA libraries carried unique molecular identifiers. Around 500,000 cDNA molecules came from roughly 1 to 10 million T cells. TCRdb analysed the PCR reads with MiXCR anew, one entry per CDR3 protein. Of around 500,000 distinct CDR3 sequences listed, about a third are singletons. CDR3 length: 14 residues. Germline CDR1 SGHRS, CDR2 YFSETQ. Trimming removed 5 bases at V and 0 bases at J, with 6 bases between. This clonotype was observed a few times. Its antigen remains unknown. This chain connects TRBV5-1 to TRBJ2-6; no clear D. Specimen: blood. The sequence was obtained from a girl younger than 18 with multiple sclerosis. DNA for the CDR3: TGCGCCAGCAGTACGGTCTCTGGGGCCAACGTCCTGACTTTC. Amino acids: CASSTVSGANVLTF.